The present entry profiles one TCR beta chain with its context. This sample was taken from a study of patients and donors after allogeneic stem cell transplantation. This CDR3 is 15 amino acids long. Per the germline V gene, CDR1 is SGHAT and CDR2 is FQNNGV. Trimming shortened V by 3 bases and J by 6 bases, and 17 bases separated the two germline ends. One entry per CDR3 protein results from TCRdb running MiXCR on the RT-PCR reads. Of fewer than 75,000 distinct CDR3 sequences listed, 26% are singletons. The sample was blood, either unsorted or a sorted T cell fraction (not recorded which). V usage is TRBV11-2 and J usage is TRBJ1-1, with D perhaps TRBD1 (6 bases). The sequence came from a human donor who was either an allogeneic HSCT recipient or a stem cell or donor lymphocyte infusion donor (not recorded which). It is not recorded whose cells these are; they may come from a transplant donor. Here the CDR3 reads CASSFPNRAGAEAFF. The DNA of the CDR3 is TGTGCCAGCAGCTTCCCTAACAGGGCGGGGGCTGAAGCTTTCTTT.